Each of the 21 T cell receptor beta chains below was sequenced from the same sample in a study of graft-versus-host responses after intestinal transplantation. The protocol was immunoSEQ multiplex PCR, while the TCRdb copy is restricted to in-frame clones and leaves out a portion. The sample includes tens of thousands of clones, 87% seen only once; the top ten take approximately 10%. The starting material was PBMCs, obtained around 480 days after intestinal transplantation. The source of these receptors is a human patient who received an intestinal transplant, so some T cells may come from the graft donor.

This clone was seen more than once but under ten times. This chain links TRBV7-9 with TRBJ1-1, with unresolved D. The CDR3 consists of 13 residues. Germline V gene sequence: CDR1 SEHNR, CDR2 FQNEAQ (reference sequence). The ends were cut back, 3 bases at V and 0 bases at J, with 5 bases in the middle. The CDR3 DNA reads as TGTGCCAGCAGCTTTATAGTGAACACTGAAGCTTTCTTT. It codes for CASSFIVNTEAFF.

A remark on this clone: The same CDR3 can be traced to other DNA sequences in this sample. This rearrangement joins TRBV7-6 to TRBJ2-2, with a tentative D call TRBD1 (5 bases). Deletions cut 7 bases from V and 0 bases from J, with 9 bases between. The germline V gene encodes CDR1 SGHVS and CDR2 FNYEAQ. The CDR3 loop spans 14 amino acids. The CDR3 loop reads CASTSRANTGELFF. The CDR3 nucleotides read TGTGCCAGCACCAGCAGGGCGAACACCGGGGAGCTGTTTTTT.

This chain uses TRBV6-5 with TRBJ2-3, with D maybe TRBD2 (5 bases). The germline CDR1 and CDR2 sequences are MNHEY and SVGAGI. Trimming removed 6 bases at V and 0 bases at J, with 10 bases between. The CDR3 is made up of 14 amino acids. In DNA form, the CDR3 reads TGTGCCAGCAGCCAGCGGACTAGCACAGATACGCAGTATTTT. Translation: CASSQRTSTDTQYF.

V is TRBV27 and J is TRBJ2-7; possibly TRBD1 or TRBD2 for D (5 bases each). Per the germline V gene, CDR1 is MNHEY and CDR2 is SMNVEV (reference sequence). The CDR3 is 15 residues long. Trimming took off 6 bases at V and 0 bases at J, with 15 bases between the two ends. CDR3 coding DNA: TGTGCCAGCAGACTAGGGGTTTCCAGCTCCTACGAGCAGTACTTC. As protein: CASRLGVSSSYEQYF.

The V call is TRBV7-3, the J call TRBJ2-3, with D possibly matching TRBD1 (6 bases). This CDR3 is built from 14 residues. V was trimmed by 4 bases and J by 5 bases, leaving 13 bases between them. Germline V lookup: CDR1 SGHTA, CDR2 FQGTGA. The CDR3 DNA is TGTGCCAGCAGCTCAAAACAGGGATTAGATACGCAGTATTTT. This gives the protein CASSSKQGLDTQYF.

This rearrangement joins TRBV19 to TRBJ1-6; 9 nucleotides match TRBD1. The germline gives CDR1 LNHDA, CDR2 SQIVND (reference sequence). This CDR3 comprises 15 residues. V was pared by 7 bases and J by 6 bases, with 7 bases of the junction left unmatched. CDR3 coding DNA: TGTGCCAGTACTCACGGGACAGGGTTTAATTCACCCCTCCACTTT. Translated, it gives CASTHGTGFNSPLHF.

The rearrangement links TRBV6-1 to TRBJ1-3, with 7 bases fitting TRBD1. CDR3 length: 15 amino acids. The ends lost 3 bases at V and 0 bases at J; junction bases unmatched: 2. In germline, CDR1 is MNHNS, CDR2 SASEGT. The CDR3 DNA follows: TGTGCCAGCAGTGACAGGGGGAACTCTGGAAACACCATATATTTT. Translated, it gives CASSDRGNSGNTIYF.

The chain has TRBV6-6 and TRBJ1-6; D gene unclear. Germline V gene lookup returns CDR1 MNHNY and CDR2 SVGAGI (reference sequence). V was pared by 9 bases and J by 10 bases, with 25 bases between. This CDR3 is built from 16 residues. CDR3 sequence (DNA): TGTGCCAGTCGAAGTCCGTATGCGACTTGGTGGTCACCCCTCCACTTT. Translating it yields CASRSPYATWWSPLHF.

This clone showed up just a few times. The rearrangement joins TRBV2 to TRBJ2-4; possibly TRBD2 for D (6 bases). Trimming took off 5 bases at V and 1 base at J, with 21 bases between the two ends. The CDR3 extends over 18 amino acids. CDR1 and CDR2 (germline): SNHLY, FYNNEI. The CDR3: CASSQTRDSQGAKNIQYF. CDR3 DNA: TGTGCCAGCAGTCAAACCCGGGACTCCCAAGGGGCCAAAAACATTCAGTACTTC.

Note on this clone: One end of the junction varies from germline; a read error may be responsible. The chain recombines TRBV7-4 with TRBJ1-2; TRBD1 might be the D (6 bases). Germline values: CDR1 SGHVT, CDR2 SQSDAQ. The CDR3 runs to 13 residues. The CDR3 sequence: CTSSQEGDYGYTF. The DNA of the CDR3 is TGCACCAGCAGCCAAGAGGGGGACTATGGCTACACCTTC.

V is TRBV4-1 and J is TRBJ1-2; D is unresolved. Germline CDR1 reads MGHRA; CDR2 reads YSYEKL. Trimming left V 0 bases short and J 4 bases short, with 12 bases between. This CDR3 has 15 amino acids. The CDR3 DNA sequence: TGCGCCAGCAGCCAAGACGCCGGCGGTACCTATGGCTACACCTTC. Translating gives CASSQDAGGTYGYTF.

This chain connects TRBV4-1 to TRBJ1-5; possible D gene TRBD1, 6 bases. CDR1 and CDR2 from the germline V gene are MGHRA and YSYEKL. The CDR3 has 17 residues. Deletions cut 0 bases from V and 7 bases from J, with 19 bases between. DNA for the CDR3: TGCGCCAGCAGCCAAGAAGGACAGATGGGTGTAGGCCAGCCCCAGCATTTT. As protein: CASSQEGQMGVGQPQHF.

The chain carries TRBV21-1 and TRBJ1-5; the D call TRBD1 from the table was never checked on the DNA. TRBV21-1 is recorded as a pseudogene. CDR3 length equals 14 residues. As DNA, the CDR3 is TGTGCCAGCAGCCCCGACAGGGACAATCAGCCCCAGCATTTT. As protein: CASSPDRDNQPQHF.

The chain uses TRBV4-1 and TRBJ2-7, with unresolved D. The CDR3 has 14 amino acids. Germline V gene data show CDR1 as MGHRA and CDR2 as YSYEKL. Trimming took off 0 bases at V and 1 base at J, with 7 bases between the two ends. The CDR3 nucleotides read TGCGCCAGCAGCCAAGATCTGGGGTCCTACGAGCAGTACTTC. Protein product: CASSQDLGSYEQYF.

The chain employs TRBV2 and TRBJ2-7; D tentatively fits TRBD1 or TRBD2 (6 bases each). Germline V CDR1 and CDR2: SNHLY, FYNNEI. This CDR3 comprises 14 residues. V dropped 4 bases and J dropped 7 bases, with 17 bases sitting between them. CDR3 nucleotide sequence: TGTGCCAGCAGTGCTTTGCCGGGGGCGGGGGAGCAGTACTTC. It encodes CASSALPGAGEQYF.

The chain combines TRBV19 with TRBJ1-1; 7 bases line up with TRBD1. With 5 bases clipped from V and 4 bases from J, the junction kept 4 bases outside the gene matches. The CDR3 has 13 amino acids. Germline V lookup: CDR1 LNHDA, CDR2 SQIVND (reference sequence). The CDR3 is CASSHRGSTEAFF. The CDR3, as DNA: TGTGCCAGTAGTCACAGGGGAAGCACTGAAGCTTTCTTT.

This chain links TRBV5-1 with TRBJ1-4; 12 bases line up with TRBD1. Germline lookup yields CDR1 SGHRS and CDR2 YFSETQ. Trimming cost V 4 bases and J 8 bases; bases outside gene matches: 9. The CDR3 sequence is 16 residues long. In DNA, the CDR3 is TGCGCCAGCAGCCCACCCTCCGGGACAGGGGGCGAAAAACTGTTTTTT. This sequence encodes CASSPPSGTGGEKLFF.

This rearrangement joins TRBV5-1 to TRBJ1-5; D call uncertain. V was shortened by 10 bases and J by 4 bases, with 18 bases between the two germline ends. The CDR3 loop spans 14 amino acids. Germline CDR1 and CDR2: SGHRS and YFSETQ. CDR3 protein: CAPSERTLNQPQHF. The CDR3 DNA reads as TGCGCCCCCAGCGAGAGAACACTAAATCAGCCCCAGCATTTT.

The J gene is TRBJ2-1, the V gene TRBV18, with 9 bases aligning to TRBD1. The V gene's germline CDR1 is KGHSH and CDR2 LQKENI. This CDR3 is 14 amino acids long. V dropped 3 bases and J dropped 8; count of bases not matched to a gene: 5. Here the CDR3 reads CASSPGQGWYEQFF. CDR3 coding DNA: TGTGCCAGCTCACCGGGACAGGGCTGGTATGAGCAGTTCTTC.

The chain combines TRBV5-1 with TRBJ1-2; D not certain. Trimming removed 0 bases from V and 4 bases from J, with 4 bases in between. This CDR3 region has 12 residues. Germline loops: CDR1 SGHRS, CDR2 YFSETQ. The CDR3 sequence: CASSLGGYGYTF. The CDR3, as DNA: TGCGCCAGCAGCTTGGGGGGCTATGGCTACACCTTC.

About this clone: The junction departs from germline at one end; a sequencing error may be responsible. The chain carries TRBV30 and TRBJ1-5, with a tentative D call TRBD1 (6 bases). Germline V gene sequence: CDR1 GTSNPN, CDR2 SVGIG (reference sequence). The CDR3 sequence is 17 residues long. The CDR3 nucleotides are TGTGCCTGGCGTGTGGGGGAGAGAGGGGGGGCCTATCAGCCCCAGCATTTT. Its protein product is CAWRVGERGGAYQPQHF. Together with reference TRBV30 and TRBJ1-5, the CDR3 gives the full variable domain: SQTIHQWPATLVQPVGSPLSLECTVEGTSNPNLYWYRQAAGRGLQLLFYSVGIGQISSEVPQNLSASRPQDRQFILSSKKLLLSDSGFYLCAWRVGERGGAYQPQHFGDGTRLSIL.